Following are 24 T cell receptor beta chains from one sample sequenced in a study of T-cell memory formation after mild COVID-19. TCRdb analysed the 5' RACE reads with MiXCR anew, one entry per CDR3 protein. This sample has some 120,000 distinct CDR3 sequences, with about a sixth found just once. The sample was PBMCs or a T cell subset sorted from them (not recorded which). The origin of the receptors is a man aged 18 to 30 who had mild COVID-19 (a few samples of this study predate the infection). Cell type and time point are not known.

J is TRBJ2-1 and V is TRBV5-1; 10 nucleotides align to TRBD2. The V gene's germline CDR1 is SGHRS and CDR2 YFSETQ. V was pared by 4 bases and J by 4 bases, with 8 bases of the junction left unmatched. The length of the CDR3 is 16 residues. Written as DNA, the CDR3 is TGCGCCAGCAGCCCGACGATACTAGCGGGGTACAATGAGCAGTTCTTC. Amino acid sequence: CASSPTILAGYNEQFF.

As DNA, the CDR3 is TGTGCCAGCAGTTTAGCTAGCGGGCAGAGCACAGATACGCAGTATTTT. It codes for CASSLASGQSTDTQYF. The chain combines TRBV28 with TRBJ2-3, with 8 bases lining up with TRBD2. The J segment lost 0 bases and the V segment lost 2 bases, leaving 4 bases of the junction unmatched. The germline V gene has CDR1 MDHEN and CDR2 SYDVKM. The CDR3 consists of 16 residues.

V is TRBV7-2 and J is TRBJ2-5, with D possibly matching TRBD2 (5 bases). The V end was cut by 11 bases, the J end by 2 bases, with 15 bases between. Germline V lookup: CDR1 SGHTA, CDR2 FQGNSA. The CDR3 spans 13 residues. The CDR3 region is CAAGSTLQETQYF. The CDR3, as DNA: TGTGCCGCGGGCAGTACCTTACAAGAGACCCAGTACTTC.

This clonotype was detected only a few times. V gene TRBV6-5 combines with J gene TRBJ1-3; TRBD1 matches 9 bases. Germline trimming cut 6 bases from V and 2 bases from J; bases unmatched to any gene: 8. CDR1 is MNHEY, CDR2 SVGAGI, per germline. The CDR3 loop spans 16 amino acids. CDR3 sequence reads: CASRSDRDRAGNTIYF. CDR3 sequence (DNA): TGTGCCAGCAGATCCGACCGGGACAGGGCTGGAAACACCATATATTTT.

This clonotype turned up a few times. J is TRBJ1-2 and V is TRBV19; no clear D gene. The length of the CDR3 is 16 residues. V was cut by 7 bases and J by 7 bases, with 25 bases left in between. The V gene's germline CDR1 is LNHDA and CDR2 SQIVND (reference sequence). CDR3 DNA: TGTGCCAGTATCCTCAGCCCCAGTAGCTGGATGGGTGGCTACACCTTC. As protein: CASILSPSSWMGGYTF.

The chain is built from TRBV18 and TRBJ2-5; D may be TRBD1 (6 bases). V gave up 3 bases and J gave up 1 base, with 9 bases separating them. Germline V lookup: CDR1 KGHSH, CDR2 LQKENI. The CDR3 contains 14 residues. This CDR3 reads CASSPRQVQETQYF. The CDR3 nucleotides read TGTGCCAGCTCACCTAGACAGGTCCAAGAGACCCAGTACTTC.

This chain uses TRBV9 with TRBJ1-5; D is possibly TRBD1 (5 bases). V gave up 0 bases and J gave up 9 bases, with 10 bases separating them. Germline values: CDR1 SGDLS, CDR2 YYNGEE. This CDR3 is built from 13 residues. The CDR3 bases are TGTGCCAGCAGCGTAGCTTCCGGGGGGCCCCAGCATTTT. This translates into CASSVASGGPQHF.

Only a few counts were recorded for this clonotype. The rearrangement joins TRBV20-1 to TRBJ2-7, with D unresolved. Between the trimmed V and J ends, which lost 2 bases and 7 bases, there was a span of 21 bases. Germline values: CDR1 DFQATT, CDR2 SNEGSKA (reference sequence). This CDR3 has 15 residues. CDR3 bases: TGCAGTGCTAGAACGACCGTGGGTCCGTCGTTTGAGCAGTACTTC. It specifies CSARTTVGPSFEQYF.

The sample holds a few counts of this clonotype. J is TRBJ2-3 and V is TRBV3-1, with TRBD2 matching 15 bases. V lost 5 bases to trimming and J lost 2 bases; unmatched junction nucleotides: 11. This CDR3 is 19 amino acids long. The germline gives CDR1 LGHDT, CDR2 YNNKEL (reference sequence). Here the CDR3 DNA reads TGTGCCAGCAGCTTGTCTCCGGGACTAGCGGGGGGCCCCACAGATACGCAGTATTTT. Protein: CASSLSPGLAGGPTDTQYF.

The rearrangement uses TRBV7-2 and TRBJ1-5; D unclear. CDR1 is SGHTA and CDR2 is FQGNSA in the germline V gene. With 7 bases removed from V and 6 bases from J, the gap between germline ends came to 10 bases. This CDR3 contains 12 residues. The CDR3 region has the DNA TGTGCCAGCAAGGGAATGAGTCAGCCCCAGCATTTT. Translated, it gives CASKGMSQPQHF.

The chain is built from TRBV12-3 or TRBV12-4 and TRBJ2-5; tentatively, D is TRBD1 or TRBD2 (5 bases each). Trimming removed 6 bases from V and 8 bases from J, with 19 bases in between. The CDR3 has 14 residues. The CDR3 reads CASSLGATGDTQYF. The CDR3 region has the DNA TGTGCCAGCAGCCTCGGGGCGACCGGAGATACCCAGTACTTC.

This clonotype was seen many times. The CDR3 loop reads CSALAGGSSYEQYF. In DNA, the CDR3 is TGCAGTGCCCTAGCGGGGGGGAGCTCCTACGAGCAGTACTTC. V is TRBV20-1 and J is TRBJ2-7; 12 bases match TRBD2. This CDR3 contains 14 residues. CDR1 and CDR2 from the germline V gene are DFQATT and SNEGSKA (reference sequence). The ends lost 6 bases at V and 0 bases at J; junction bases unmatched: 3.

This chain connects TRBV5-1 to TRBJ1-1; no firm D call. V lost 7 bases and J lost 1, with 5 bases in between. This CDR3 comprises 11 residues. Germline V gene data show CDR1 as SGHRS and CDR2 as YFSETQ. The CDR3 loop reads CASRQNTEAFF. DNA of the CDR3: TGCGCCAGCCGACAGAACACTGAAGCTTTCTTT. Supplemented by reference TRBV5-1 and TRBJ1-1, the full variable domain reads KAGVTQTPRYLIKTRGQQVTLSCSPISGHRSVSWYQQTPGQGLQFLFEYFSETQRNKGNFPGRFSGRQFSNSRSEMNVSTLELGDSALYLCASRQNTEAFFGQGTRLTVV.

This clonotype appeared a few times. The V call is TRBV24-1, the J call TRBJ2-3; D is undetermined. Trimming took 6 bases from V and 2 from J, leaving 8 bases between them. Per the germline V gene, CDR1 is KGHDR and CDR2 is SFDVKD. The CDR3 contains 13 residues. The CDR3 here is CATSSQNTDTQYF. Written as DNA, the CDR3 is TGTGCCACCAGTAGCCAGAACACAGATACGCAGTATTTT.

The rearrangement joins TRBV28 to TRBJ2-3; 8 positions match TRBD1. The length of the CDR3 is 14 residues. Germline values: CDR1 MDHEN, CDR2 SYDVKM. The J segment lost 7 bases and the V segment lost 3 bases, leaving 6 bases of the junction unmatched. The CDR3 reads CASSFRRTGYTQYF. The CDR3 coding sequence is TGTGCCAGCAGTTTTAGGAGGACAGGGTATACGCAGTATTTT.

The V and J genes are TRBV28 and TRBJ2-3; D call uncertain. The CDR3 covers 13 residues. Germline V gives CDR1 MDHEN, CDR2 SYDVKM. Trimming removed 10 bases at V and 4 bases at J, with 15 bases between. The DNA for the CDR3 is TGTGCCACCCACCCACCCGGGTCAGATACGCAGTATTTT. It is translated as CATHPPGSDTQYF.

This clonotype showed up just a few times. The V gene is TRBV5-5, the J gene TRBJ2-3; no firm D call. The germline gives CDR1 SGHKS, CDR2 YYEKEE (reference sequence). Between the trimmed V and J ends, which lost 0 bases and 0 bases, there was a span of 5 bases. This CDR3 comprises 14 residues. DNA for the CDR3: TGTGCCAGCAGCTTGGACGGTAGCACAGATACGCAGTATTTT. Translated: CASSLDGSTDTQYF.

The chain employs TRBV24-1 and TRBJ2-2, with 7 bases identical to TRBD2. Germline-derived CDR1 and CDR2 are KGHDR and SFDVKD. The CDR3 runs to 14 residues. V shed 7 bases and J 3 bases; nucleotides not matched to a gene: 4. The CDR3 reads CATRASGDTGELFF. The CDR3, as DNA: TGTGCCACCAGGGCTAGCGGCGACACCGGGGAGCTGTTTTTT.

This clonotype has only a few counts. CDR3 sequence reads: CSVVWPSGYNEQFF. Written as DNA, the CDR3 is TGCAGCGTTGTTTGGCCTAGCGGTTACAATGAGCAGTTCTTC. This chain links TRBV29-1 with TRBJ2-1; TRBD2 matches at 7 bases. V was clipped by 4 bases and J by 4 bases; unmatched bases: 7. Germline CDR1 reads SQVTM; CDR2 reads ANQGSEA. This CDR3 has 14 residues.

The CDR3 reads CASSLRKNGEQYV. The CDR3 bases are TGTGCCAGCAGCCTCCGAAAGAACGGCGAGCAGTACGTC. The chain couples TRBV7-2 to TRBJ2-7; D is undetermined. V was shortened by 5 bases and J by 6 bases, with 14 bases between the two germline ends. There are 13 residues in the CDR3. Germline V CDR1 and CDR2: SGHTA, FQGNSA.

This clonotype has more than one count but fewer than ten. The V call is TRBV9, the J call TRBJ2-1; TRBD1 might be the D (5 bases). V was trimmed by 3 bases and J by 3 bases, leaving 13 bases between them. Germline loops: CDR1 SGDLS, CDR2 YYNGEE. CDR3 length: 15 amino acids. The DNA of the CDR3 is TGTGCCAGCAGCGCCGACGGCAGGGACTACAATGAGCAGTTCTTC. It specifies CASSADGRDYNEQFF. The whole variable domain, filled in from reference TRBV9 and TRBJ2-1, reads DSGVTQTPKHLITATGQRVTLRCSPRSGDLSVYWYQQSLDQGLQFLIQYYNGEERAKGNILERFSAQQFPDLHSELNLSSLELGDSALYFCASSADGRDYNEQFFGPGTRLTVL.

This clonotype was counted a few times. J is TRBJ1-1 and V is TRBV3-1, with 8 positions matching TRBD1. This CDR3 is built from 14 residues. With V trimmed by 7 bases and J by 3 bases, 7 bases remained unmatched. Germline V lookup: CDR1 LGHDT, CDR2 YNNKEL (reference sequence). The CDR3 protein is CASTDRGRHTEAFF. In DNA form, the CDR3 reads TGTGCCAGCACCGACAGGGGAAGACACACTGAAGCTTTCTTT.

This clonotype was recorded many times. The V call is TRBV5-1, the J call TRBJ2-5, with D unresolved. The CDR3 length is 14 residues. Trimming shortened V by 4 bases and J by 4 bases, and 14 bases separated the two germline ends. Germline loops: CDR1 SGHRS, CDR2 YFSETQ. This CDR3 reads CASSPDPNTETQYF. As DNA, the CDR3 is TGCGCCAGCAGCCCGGACCCGAACACAGAGACCCAGTACTTC.

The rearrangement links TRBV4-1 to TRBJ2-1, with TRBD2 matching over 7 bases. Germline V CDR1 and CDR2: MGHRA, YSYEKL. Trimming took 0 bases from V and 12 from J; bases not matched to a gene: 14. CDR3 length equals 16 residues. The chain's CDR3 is CASSQEGGSSREVQFF. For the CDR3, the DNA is TGCGCCAGCAGCCAAGAGGGAGGATCCAGCCGGGAGGTGCAGTTCTTC.